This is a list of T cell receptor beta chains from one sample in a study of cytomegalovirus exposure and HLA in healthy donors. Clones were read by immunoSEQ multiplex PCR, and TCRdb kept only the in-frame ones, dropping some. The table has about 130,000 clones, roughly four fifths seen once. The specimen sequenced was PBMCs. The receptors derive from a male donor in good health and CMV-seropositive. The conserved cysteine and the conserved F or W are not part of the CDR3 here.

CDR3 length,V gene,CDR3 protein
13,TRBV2,ASSEGLAGAETQY
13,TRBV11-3,ASSLESSGYNEQF
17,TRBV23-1,ASSSAPADRREGPDTQY
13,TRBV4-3,ASSLTPSENYGYT
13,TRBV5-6,ASSLSGTVNYGYT
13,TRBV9,ASSASGGNSYEQY
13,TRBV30,AWTKQGASYNEQF
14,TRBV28,ASRRPAGVSLYEQY
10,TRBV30,AWSVQYETQY
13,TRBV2,ASSPTSGPSYEQY
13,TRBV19,ASSVRGLAAYEQY
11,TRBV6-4,ASSLLAGETQY
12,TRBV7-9,ASSRTQGAYGYT
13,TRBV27,ASSLTAGGGYEQY
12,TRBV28,ASSLDRVTETQY
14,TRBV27,ASTPPTSGHTDTQY
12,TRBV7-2,ASSRSGANNEQF
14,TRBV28,ASSSGRAVAKNIQY
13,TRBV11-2,ASSFGAGFTGELF
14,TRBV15,ATSRDPRGAQGEQY
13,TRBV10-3,AISERGGRNEKLF
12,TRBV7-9,SSSFGTGYYEQY
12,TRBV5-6,ASSLGAGQETQY
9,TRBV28,ASTGYNEQF
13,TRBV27,ASSGKTGRYQPQH
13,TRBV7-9,SSSLQGTREYEQY
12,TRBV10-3,AISYRERWDEQF
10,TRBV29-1,SAAGQHNEQF
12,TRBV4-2,ASSPGSGSYEQY
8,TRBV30,AEGLYGYT
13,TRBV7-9,ASSGGQGAQETQY
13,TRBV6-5,ASSYSATGSYEQY
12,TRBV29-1,SVEVERITDTQY
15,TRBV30,AWTISRTFLMNTEAF
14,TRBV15,ATSRVLALSYNEQF
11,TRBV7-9,AGLRDSYNEQF
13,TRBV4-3,ASSLDGSSANIQY